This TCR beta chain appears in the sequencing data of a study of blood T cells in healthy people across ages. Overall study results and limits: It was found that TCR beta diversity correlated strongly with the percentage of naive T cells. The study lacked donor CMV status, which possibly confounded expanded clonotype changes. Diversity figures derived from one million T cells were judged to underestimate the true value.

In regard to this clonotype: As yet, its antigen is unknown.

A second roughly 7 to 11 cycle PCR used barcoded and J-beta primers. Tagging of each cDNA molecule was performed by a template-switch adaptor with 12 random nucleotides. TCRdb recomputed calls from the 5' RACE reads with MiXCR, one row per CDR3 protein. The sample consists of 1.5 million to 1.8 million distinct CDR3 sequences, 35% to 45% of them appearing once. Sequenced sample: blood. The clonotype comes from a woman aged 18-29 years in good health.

CDR3 region: CASSDVMTASYGYTF. The CDR3, as DNA: TGTGCCAGCAGTGATGTTATGACAGCTTCGTATGGCTACACCTTC. The chain couples TRBV2 to TRBJ1-2; TRBD1 might be the D (5 bases). The CDR3 is 15 amino acids. With 3 bases removed from V and 5 bases from J, the gap between germline ends came to 16 bases. Looked up from germline, CDR1 is SNHLY and CDR2 is FYNNEI.